This paragraph reports one TCR beta chain. The sample originates from a study of cytomegalovirus exposure and HLA in healthy donors. The PCR was carried out with 60 Vbeta primers and 13 Jbeta primers. TCRdb's table, derived via immunoSEQ multiplex PCR, lists solely in-frame clones and lacks some. The sample yields 110,000 to 150,000 clones, around 72% seen once. The CDR3 sequence is 15 residues long. Between the trimmed V and J ends, which lost 0 bases and 6 bases, there was a span of 12 bases. Germline-derived CDR1 and CDR2 are MRHNA and SNTAGT. The sample was PBMCs. This chain links TRBV6-4 with TRBJ2-1; D perhaps matches TRBD2 (6 bases). The sequence was collected from a human donor in good health. This chain's CDR3 is CASSDSMEGSNEQFF. CDR3 in DNA: TGTGCCAGCAGTGACTCGATGGAGGGATCCAATGAGCAGTTCTTC.